The 23 T cell receptor beta chains presented below share a single source sample, sequenced in a study of CD8 T cells in Susac syndrome. Random hexamers were used to reverse transcribe about 0.5 to 1 ug of RNA. TCRdb re-analysed the immunoSEQ multiplex PCR reads in MiXCR, keeping a single row per CDR3 protein. This sample yields 400,000 or so distinct CDR3 sequences, of which more than 80% are seen a single time; more than 0.09% belongs to the top ten. The sequencing sample was made of CD8+ T cells from PBMCs. Every receptor here comes from a human donor with multiple sclerosis.

The chain combines TRBV14 with TRBJ2-4; D remains ambiguous. V lost 1 base and J lost 7, with 11 bases in between. Per germline, CDR1 SGHDN and CDR2 FVKESK. The CDR3 is 14 amino acids. CDR3 DNA: TGTGCCAGCAGCCAAGTTAATTCGGAGAACATTCAGTACTTC. As protein: CASSQVNSENIQYF.

J is TRBJ2-1 and V is TRBV5-1; 9 nucleotides line up with TRBD2. CDR1 is SGHRS and CDR2 is YFSETQ in the germline V gene. CDR3 length equals 15 residues. Trimming at V came to 4 bases and at J to 4 bases, leaving 6 bases not matched to a gene. Written as DNA, the CDR3 is TGCGCCAGCAGCCGACTAGCGGAAGAGTACAATGAGCAGTTCTTC. Its translation: CASSRLAEEYNEQFF.

The V gene is TRBV6-5, the J gene TRBJ2-2; 15 positions agree with TRBD2. The V gene end was trimmed by 1 base and the J gene end by 1 base; junction bases not matched to a gene: 10. Germline loops: CDR1 MNHEY, CDR2 SVGAGI. The CDR3 runs 21 residues. CDR3: CASSYFAPGTSGRMNTGELFF. The CDR3 DNA reads TGTGCCAGCAGTTACTTCGCACCTGGGACTAGCGGGAGGATGAACACCGGGGAGCTGTTTTTT.

The V call is TRBV4-1, the J call TRBJ2-2; D is ambiguous. This CDR3 comprises 15 residues. Germline-derived CDR1 and CDR2 are MGHRA and YSYEKL. The V end lost 0 bases, the J end lost 3 bases, and 8 bases lay between the germline ends. CDR3 region: CASSQEFRDTGELFF. CDR3 in DNA: TGCGCCAGCAGCCAAGAATTCCGGGACACCGGGGAGCTGTTTTTT.

DNA of the CDR3: TGTGCCAGCAGTCCTCGACAGGGCATCCCTGAAGCTTTCTTT. It translates to CASSPRQGIPEAFF. This chain links TRBV12-3 or TRBV12-4 with TRBJ1-1, with 7 bases matching TRBD1. V dropped 5 bases and J dropped 6; count of bases not matched to a gene: 9. The CDR3 consists of 14 residues.

The chain combines TRBV19 with TRBJ2-5, with TRBD2 matching 10 bases. The CDR3 runs 16 residues. Trimming at V came to 6 bases and at J to 1 base, leaving 8 bases not matched to a gene. CDR1 is LNHDA, CDR2 SQIVND, per germline (reference sequence). In nucleotides, the CDR3 is TGTGCCAGTAGCGTGGGACTAGCGCTAATCCAAGAGACCCAGTACTTC. It encodes CASSVGLALIQETQYF.

This rearrangement joins TRBV27 to TRBJ2-1, with TRBD2 matching over 7 bases. The CDR3 consists of 15 residues. The ends lost 2 bases at V and 5 bases at J; junction bases unmatched: 6. Germline V gene data show CDR1 as MNHEY and CDR2 as SMNVEV (reference sequence). CDR3 in DNA: TGTGCCAGCAGTTTACTGGGAGGGCCTAACAATGAGCAGTTCTTC. Protein product: CASSLLGGPNNEQFF.

The chain combines TRBV6-1 with TRBJ1-5, with a possible D match to TRBD1 (6 bases). Germline V gene lookup returns CDR1 MNHNS and CDR2 SASEGT. There are 13 residues in the CDR3. Trimming cost V 5 bases and J 6 bases, with 11 bases left between them. CDR3: CASSFRGGQPQHF. CDR3 bases: TGTGCCAGCAGTTTCAGGGGCGGTCAGCCCCAGCATTTT.

V and J are TRBV27 and TRBJ2-5, with 12 bases that match TRBD1. V shed 5 bases and J 12 bases; nucleotides not matched to a gene: 13. CDR1 and CDR2 from the germline V gene are MNHEY and SMNVEV (reference sequence). CDR3 size: 15 residues. The DNA of the CDR3 is TGTGCCAGCAGTCCCGCCGGGGACAGGGGGCATTTTAAGTACTTC. This sequence encodes CASSPAGDRGHFKYF.

The chain carries TRBV19 and TRBJ1-1, with D possibly matching TRBD1 (5 bases). V was trimmed by 6 bases and J by 8 bases, leaving 10 bases between them. Germline CDR1 is LNHDA and CDR2 is SQIVND (reference sequence). The CDR3 runs to 11 residues. CDR3 amino acids: CASRSEGEAFF. The CDR3, as DNA: TGTGCCAGTAGATCCGAGGGGGAAGCTTTCTTT.

This clonotype was seen only once. The V gene is TRBV12-3 or TRBV12-4, the J gene TRBJ1-2; D not resolved. The CDR3 loop spans 12 amino acids. Between the trimmed V and J ends, which lost 8 bases and 6 bases, there was a span of 13 bases. CDR3 in DNA: TGTGCCAGCTATTTTGGATCGGATGGCTACACCTTC. Protein: CASYFGSDGYTF.

This clonotype occurred once. The J gene is TRBJ1-1, the V gene TRBV7-2; 8 positions match TRBD1. Germline V lookup: CDR1 SGHTA, CDR2 FQGNSA. The CDR3 is 16 residues long. With V trimmed by 5 bases and J by 4 bases, 12 bases remained unmatched. The CDR3 is CASSPPYRGRITEAFF. CDR3 in DNA: TGTGCCAGCAGCCCCCCTTACAGGGGGAGGATCACTGAAGCTTTCTTT.

There are a few counts of this clonotype. Here the CDR3 reads CASRSDSMNTEAFF. CDR3 coding DNA: TGTGCAAGTCGCTCGGACAGCATGAACACTGAAGCTTTCTTT. The chain couples TRBV12-2 to TRBJ1-1; the table calls TRBD1, which could not be checked here. TRBV12-2 is given as a pseudogene. CDR3 length: 14 residues.

This clonotype was detected once. The CDR3 coding sequence is TGTGCCAGCATTCCTCCGGTTGGAAACACCATATATTTT. Protein sequence: CASIPPVGNTIYF. The rearrangement uses TRBV6-5 and TRBJ1-3; unclear D gene. Germline V gene lookup returns CDR1 MNHEY and CDR2 SVGAGI. V was cut by 7 bases and J by 3 bases, with 10 bases left in between. The CDR3 has 13 amino acids.

The chain combines TRBV5-4 with TRBJ2-7; possibly TRBD1 for D (6 bases). Trimming took 3 bases from V and 2 from J, leaving 12 bases between them. Germline assignment: CDR1 SGHNT and CDR2 YYREEE (reference sequence). The CDR3 consists of 14 residues. CDR3 protein: CASSWGHKPYEQYF. As DNA, the CDR3 is TGTGCCAGCAGCTGGGGACATAAACCCTACGAGCAGTACTTC. Filled out from reference TRBV5-4 and TRBJ2-7, the complete variable domain reads ETGVTQSPTHLIKTRGQQVTLRCSSQSGHNTVSWYQQALGQGPQFIFQYYREEENGRGNFPPRFSGLQFPNYSSELNVNALELDDSALYLCASSWGHKPYEQYFGPGTRLTVT.

This rearrangement joins TRBV30 to TRBJ2-1; 9 bases are shared with TRBD2. This CDR3 spans 14 amino acids. Per germline, CDR1 GTSNPN and CDR2 SVGIG (reference sequence). Trimming removed 1 base from V and 6 bases from J; junction bases left unmatched: 4. The CDR3 DNA reads as TGTGCCTGGAGTGGGGCTAGCGGGACCAATGAGCAGTTCTTC. It is translated as CAWSGASGTNEQFF.

This chain links TRBV12-3 or TRBV12-4 with TRBJ1-2, with D unclear. The CDR3 runs to 12 residues. V was cut by 2 bases and J by 7 bases, with 8 bases left in between. For the CDR3, the DNA is TGTGCCAGCAGTTTAAACAGCCGTGGCTACACCTTC. Its translation: CASSLNSRGYTF.

This chain connects TRBV5-1 to TRBJ1-6; D ambiguous. Trimming stripped 3 bases from V and 3 bases from J, with 13 bases between. CDR1 and CDR2 from the germline V gene are SGHRS and YFSETQ. The CDR3 is made up of 16 amino acids. The CDR3, as DNA: TGCGCCAGCAGCTCAGACCCACTGAACTATAATTCACCCCTCCACTTT. This translates into CASSSDPLNYNSPLHF.

This chain connects TRBV29-1 to TRBJ2-1, with D hard to call. The CDR3 runs to 10 residues. CDR1 is SQVTM and CDR2 is ANQGSEA in the germline V gene. The germline V and J ends were trimmed by 2 bases and 8 bases, with 4 bases remaining between them. CDR3 sequence (DNA): TGCAGCGTTGAATATGATGAGCAGTTCTTC. Translation gives CSVEYDEQFF.

This rearrangement joins TRBV11-2 to TRBJ1-1; D unresolved. CDR3 length: 13 amino acids. CDR1 SGHAT and CDR2 FQNNGV come from the germline V gene. With 0 bases removed from V and 3 bases from J, the gap between germline ends came to 5 bases. The CDR3 is CASSLDLDTEAFF. CDR3 in DNA: TGTGCCAGCAGCTTAGACCTCGACACTGAAGCTTTCTTT.

The CDR3 region is CASSEGQGASNEQFF. In nucleotides, the CDR3 is TGTGCCAGCAGTGAAGGGCAGGGGGCGAGCAATGAGCAGTTCTTC. This rearrangement joins TRBV6-1 to TRBJ2-1, with 8 bases lining up with TRBD1. The length of the CDR3 is 15 residues. Germline values: CDR1 MNHNS, CDR2 SASEGT. V lost 1 base to trimming and J lost 6 bases; unmatched junction nucleotides: 5.

The chain combines TRBV6-1 with TRBJ2-1, with D possibly being TRBD2 (8 bases). Judging by the DNA end, TRBJ2-7 fits better; the J call may be wrong. Germline V gives CDR1 MNHNS, CDR2 SASEGT. The CDR3 consists of 16 residues. The CDR3: CASSDPAGGQYNEQYF. As DNA, the CDR3 is TGTGCCAGCAGTGACCCGGCGGGGGGACAGTACAATGAGCAGTACTTC.

The V call is TRBV6-1, the J call TRBJ1-2, with D uncertain. Germline lookup yields CDR1 MNHNS and CDR2 SASEGT. V was cut by 8 bases and J by 8 bases, with 18 bases left in between. The CDR3 has 13 residues. The CDR3, as DNA: TGTGCCAGCGAAGGACCCCTCCCAGGAGGCTACACCTTC. Its protein product is CASEGPLPGGYTF.